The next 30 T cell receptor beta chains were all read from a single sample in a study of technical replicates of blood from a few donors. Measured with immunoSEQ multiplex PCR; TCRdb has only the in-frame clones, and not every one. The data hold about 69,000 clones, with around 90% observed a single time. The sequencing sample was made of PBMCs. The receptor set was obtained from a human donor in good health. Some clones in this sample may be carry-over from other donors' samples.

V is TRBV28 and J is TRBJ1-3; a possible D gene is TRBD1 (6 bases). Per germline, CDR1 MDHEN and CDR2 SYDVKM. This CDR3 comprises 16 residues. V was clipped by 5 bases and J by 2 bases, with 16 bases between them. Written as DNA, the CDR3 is TGTGCCAGCAGTCCTACCGGGGCAGGGGCTGGAAACACCATATATTTT. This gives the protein CASSPTGAGAGNTIYF.

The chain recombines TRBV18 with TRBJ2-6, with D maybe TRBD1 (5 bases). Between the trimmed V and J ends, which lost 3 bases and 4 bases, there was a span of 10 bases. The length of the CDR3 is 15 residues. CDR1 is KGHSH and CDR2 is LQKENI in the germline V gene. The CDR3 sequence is CASSPRVAGANVLTF. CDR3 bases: TGTGCCAGCTCACCCAGGGTGGCGGGGGCCAACGTCCTGACTTTC.

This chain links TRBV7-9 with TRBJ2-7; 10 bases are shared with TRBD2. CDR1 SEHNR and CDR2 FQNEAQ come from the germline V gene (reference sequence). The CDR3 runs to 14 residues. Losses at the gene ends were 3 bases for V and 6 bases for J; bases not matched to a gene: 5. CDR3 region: CASSFPSGRTEQYF. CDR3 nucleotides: TGTGCCAGCAGCTTCCCTAGCGGGAGAACCGAGCAGTACTTC. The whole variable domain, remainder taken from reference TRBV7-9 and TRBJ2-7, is DTGVSQNPRHKITKRGQNVTFRCDPISEHNRLYWYRQTLGQGPEFLTYFQNEAQLEKSRLLSDRFSAERPKGSFSTLEIQRTEQGDSAMYLCASSFPSGRTEQYFGPGTRLTVT.

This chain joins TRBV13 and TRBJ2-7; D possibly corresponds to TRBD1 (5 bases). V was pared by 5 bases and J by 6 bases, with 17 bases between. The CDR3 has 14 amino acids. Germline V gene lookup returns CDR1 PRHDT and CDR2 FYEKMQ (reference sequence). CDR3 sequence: CASSLRVFPPEQYF. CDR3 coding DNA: TGTGCCAGCAGCCTCAGGGTTTTCCCCCCCGAGCAGTACTTC.

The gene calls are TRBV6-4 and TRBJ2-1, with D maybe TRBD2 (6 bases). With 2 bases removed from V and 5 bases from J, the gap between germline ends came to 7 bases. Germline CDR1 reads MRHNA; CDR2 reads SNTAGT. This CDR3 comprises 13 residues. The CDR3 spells CASSDGGNNEQFF. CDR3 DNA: TGTGCCAGCAGTGACGGCGGGAACAATGAGCAGTTCTTC.

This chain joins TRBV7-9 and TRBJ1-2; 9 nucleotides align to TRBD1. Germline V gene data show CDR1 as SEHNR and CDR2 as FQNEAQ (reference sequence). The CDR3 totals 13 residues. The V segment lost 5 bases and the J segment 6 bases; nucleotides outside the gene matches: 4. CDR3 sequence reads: CASSAWTGDGYTF. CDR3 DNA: TGTGCCAGCAGCGCTTGGACAGGGGATGGCTACACCTTC.

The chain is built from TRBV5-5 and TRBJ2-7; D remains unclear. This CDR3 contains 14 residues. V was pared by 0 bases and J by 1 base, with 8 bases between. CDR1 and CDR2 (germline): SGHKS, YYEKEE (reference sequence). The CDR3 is CASSLDGKSYEQYF. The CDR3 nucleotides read TGTGCCAGCAGCTTGGACGGTAAATCCTACGAGCAGTACTTC.

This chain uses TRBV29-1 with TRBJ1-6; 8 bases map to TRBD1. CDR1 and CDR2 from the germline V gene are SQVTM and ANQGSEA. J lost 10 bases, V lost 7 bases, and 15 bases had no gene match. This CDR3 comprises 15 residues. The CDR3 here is CSASTTGDVSSPLHF. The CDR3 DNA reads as TGCAGCGCATCCACGACAGGGGATGTTTCCTCACCCCTCCACTTT.

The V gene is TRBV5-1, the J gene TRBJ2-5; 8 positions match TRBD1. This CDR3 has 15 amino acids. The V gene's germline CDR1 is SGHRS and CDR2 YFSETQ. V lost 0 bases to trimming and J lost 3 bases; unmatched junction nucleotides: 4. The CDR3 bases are TGCGCCAGCAGCTTGGAGTGGACAGGGAAAGAGACCCAGTACTTC. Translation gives CASSLEWTGKETQYF.

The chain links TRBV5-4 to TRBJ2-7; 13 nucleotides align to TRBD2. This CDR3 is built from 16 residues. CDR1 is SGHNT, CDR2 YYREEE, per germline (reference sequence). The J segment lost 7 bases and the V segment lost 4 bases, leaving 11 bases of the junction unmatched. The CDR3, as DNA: TGTGCCAGCAGCACCGGGACTAGCGGGACGCTTCGGGAGCAGTACTTC. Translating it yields CASSTGTSGTLREQYF.

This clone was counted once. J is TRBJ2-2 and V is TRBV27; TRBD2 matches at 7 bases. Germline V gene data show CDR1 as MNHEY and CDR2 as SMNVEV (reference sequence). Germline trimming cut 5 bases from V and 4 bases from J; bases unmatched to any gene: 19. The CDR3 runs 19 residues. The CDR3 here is CASSAKTHRLAGITGELFF. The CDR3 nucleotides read TGTGCCAGCAGTGCAAAAACCCACCGCTTAGCGGGTATCACCGGGGAGCTGTTTTTT.

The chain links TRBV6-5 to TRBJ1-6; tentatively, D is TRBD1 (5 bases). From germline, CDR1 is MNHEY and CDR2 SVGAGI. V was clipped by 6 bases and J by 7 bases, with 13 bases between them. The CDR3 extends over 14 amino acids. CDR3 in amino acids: CASSKGPSNSPLHF. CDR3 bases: TGTGCCAGCAGCAAGGGGCCGAGCAATTCACCCCTCCACTTT.

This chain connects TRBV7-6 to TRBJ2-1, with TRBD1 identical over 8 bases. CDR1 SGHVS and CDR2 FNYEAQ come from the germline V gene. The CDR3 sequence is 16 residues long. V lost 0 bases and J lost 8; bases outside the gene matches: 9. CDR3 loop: CASSLAQDRASDEQFF. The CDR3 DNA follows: TGTGCCAGCAGCTTAGCGCAGGACAGGGCATCCGATGAGCAGTTCTTC.

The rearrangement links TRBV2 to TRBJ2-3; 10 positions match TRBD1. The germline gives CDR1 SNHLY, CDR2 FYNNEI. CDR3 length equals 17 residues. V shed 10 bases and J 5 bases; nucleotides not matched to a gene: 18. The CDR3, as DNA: TGTGCCACACCCAGGGGAACCGGGACAGGGGAGGTAGATACGCAGTATTTT. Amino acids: CATPRGTGTGEVDTQYF. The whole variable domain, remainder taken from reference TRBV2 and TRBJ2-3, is EPEVTQTPSHQVTQMGQEVILRCVPISNHLYFYWYRQILGQKVEFLVSFYNNEISEKSEIFDDQFSVERPDGSNFTLKIRSTKLEDSAMYFCATPRGTGTGEVDTQYFGPGTRLTVL.

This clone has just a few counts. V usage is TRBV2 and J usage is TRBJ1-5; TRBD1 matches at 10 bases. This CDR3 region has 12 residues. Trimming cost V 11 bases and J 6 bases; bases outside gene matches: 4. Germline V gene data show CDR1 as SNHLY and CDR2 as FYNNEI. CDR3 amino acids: CAGGQGRQPQHF. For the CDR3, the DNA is TGTGCCGGGGGACAGGGGCGTCAGCCCCAGCATTTT.

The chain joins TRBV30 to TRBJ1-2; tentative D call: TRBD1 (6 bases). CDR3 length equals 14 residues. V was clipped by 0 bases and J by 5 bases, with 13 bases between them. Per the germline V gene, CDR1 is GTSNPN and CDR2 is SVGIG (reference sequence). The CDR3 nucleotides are TGTGCCTGGAGTGTATTCAGGGGACCTTATGGCTACACCTTC. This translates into CAWSVFRGPYGYTF.

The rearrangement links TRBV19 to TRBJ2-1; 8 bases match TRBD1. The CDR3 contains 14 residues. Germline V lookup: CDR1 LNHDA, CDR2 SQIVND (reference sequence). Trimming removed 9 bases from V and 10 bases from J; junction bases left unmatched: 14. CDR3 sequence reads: CASGIGQGANEQFF. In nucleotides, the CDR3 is TGTGCCAGCGGGATTGGACAGGGAGCAAACGAGCAGTTCTTC.

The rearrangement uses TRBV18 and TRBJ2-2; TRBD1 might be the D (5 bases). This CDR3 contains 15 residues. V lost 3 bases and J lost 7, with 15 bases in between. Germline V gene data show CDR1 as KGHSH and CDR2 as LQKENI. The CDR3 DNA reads TGTGCCAGCTCACCGGCGGCAGGGAATATCGGGGAGCTGTTTTTT. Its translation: CASSPAAGNIGELFF.

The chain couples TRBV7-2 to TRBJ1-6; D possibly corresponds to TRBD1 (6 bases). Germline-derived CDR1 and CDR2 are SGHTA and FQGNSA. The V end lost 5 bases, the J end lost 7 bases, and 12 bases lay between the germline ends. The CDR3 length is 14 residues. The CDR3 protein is CASSKDGQNSPLHF. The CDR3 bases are TGTGCCAGCAGCAAAGACGGACAGAATTCACCCCTCCACTTT.

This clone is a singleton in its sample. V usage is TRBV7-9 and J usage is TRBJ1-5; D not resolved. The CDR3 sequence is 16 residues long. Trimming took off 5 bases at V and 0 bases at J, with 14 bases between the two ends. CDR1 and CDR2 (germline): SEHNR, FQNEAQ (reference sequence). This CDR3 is CASSMTGEGSNQPQHF. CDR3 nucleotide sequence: TGTGCCAGCAGCATGACCGGGGAGGGTAGCAATCAGCCCCAGCATTTT.

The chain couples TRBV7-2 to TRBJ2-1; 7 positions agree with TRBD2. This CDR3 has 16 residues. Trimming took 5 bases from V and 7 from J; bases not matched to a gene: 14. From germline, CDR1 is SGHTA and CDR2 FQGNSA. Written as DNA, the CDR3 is TGTGCCAGCAGCCCCTTGGGGACTATATTGTATAATGAGCAGTTCTTC. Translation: CASSPLGTILYNEQFF.

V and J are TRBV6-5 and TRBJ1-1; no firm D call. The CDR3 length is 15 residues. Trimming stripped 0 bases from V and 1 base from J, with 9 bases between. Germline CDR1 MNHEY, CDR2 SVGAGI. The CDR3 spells CASSYSPGKNTEAFF. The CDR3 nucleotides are TGTGCCAGCAGTTACTCCCCGGGGAAGAACACTGAAGCTTTCTTT.

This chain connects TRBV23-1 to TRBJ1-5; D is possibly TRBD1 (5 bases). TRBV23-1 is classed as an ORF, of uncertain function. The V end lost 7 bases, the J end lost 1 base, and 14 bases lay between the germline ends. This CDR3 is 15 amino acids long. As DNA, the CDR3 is TGCGCCAGCACTCATGCAGGGTACAGCAATCAGCCCCAGCATTTT. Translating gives CASTHAGYSNQPQHF.

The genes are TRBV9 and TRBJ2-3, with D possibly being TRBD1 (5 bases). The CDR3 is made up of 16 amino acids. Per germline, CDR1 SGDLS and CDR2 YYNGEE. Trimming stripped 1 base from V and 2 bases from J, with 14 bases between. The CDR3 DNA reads TGTGCCAGCAGCGTAAATCGGCAGGGAAACACAGATACGCAGTATTTT. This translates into CASSVNRQGNTDTQYF.

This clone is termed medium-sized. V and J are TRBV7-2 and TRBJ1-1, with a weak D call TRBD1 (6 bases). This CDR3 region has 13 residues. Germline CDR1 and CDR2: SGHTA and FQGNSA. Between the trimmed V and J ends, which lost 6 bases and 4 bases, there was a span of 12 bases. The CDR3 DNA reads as TGTGCCAGCAGTTTCCGAGGGGGCACTGAAGCTTTCTTT. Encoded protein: CASSFRGGTEAFF.

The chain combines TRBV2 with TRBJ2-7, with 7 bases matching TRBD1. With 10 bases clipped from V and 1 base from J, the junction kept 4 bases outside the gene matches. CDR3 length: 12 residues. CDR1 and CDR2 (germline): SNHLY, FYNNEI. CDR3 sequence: CATMGQSYEQYF. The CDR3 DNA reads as TGTGCCACCATGGGACAGTCCTACGAGCAGTACTTC.

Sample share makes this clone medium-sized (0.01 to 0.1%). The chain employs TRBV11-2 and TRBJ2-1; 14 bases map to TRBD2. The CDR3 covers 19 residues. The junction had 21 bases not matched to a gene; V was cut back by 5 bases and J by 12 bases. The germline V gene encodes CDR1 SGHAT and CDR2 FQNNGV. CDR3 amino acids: CASSDSWGIRTSGGKGQFF. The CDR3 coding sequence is TGTGCCAGCAGCGATAGTTGGGGTATTAGGACTAGCGGGGGGAAGGGGCAGTTCTTC.

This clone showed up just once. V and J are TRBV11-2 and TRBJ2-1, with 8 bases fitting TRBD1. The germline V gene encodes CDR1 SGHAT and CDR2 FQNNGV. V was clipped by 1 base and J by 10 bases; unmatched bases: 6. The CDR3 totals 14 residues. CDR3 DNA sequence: TGTGCCAGCAGCTTAGGTTCAGGGGGCGTGGAGCAGTTCTTC. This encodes CASSLGSGGVEQFF.

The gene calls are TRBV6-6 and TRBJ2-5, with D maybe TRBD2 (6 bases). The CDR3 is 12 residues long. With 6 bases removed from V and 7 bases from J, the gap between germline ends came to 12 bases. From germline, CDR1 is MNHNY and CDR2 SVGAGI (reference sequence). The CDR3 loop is CASRGGFVTQYF. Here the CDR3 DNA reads TGTGCCAGCAGGGGGGGTTTTGTGACCCAGTACTTC.

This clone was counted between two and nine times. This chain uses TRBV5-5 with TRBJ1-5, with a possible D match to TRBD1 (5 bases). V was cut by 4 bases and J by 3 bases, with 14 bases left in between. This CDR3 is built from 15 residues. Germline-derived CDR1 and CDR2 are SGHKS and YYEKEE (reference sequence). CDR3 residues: CASSGTGGYNQPQHF. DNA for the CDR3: TGTGCCAGCAGCGGGACTGGGGGATACAATCAGCCCCAGCATTTT.